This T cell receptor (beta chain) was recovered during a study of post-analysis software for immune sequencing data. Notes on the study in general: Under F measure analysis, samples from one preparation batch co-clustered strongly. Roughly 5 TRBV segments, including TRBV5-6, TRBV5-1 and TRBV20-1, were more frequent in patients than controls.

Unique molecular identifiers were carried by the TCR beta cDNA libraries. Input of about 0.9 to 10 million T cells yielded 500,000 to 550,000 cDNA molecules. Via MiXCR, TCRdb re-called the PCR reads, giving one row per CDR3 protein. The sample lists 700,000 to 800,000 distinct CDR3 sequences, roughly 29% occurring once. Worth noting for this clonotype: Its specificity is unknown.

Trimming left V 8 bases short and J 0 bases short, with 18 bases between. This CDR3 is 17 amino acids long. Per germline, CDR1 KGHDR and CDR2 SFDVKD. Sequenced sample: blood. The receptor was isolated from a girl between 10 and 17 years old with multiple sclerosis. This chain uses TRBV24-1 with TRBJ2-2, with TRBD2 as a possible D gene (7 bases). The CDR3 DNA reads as TGTGCCACCACCGAGGGGGGGCCGGGCTCGAACACCGGGGAGCTGTTTTTT. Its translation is CATTEGGPGSNTGELFF.